Each of the 13 T cell receptor beta chains below was sequenced from the same sample in a study of cytomegalovirus exposure and HLA in healthy donors. The PCR was carried out with 60 Vbeta primers and 13 Jbeta primers. Measured with immunoSEQ multiplex PCR; TCRdb has only the in-frame clones, and not every one. The table lists 98,000 or so clones, about 83% of them singletons. Source material: PBMCs. The receptors were sampled from a man aged 55 to 70 in good health and CMV-seropositive.

The chain employs TRBV2 and TRBJ2-2, with 7 bases fitting TRBD1. V trimming: 6 bases; J trimming: 3 bases; junction bases outside the gene matches: 7. Looked up from germline, CDR1 is SNHLY and CDR2 is FYNNEI. This CDR3 has 15 amino acids. The CDR3 DNA is TGTGCCAGCAGAAAACAGGGGAAGGACACCGGGGAGCTGTTTTTT. Translation: CASRKQGKDTGELFF.

The J gene is TRBJ1-4, the V gene TRBV2; the match to TRBD1 covers 8 bases. Germline V gene lookup returns CDR1 SNHLY and CDR2 FYNNEI. The CDR3 loop spans 16 amino acids. Losses at the gene ends were 6 bases for V and 8 bases for J; bases not matched to a gene: 14. DNA of the CDR3: TGTGCCAGCAGCCTTGGACAGGGACTGGCTGGGGAAAAACTGTTTTTT. Amino acids: CASSLGQGLAGEKLFF.

This chain connects TRBV2 to TRBJ2-7; 9 bases line up with TRBD1. The CDR3 length is 15 residues. V lost 3 bases, J lost 3 bases, and 6 bases stayed unmatched. The germline V gene has CDR1 SNHLY and CDR2 FYNNEI. For the CDR3, the DNA is TGTGCCAGCAGTGATCCCGGGACAGGGATCTACGAGCAGTACTTC. This gives the protein CASSDPGTGIYEQYF.

The chain recombines TRBV11-3 with TRBJ2-5; D is uncertain. This CDR3 has 12 residues. Trimming shortened V by 2 bases and J by 11 bases, and 12 bases separated the two germline ends. Germline lookup yields CDR1 SGHNT and CDR2 YENEEA. The CDR3 sequence: CASSLRREEQYF. The DNA for the CDR3 is TGTGCCAGCAGCTTACGGCGCGAGGAGCAGTACTTC.

This chain joins TRBV10-3 and TRBJ2-1; 11 bases map to TRBD2. V shed 3 bases, J shed 8 bases, and the junction held 12 bases outside the gene matches. The germline gives CDR1 ENHRY, CDR2 SYGVKD. The CDR3 runs 17 residues. The CDR3 bases are TGTGCCATCAGTGATTCCTTAGCGGGGGGGCTTTTCGATGAGCAGTTCTTC. Amino acid sequence: CAISDSLAGGLFDEQFF.

The rearrangement joins TRBV9 to TRBJ2-5; a possible D gene is TRBD1 (6 bases). Trimming pared 0 bases from V and 5 bases from J, leaving 14 bases between. The germline CDR1 and CDR2 sequences are SGDLS and YYNGEE. The CDR3 covers 15 residues. As DNA, the CDR3 is TGTGCCAGCAGCGTAGAGATTGGGGGCCCGGAGACCCAGTACTTC. Its protein product is CASSVEIGGPETQYF. Supplemented by reference TRBV9 and TRBJ2-5, the full variable domain reads DSGVTQTPKHLITATGQRVTLRCSPRSGDLSVYWYQQSLDQGLQFLIQYYNGEERAKGNILERFSAQQFPDLHSELNLSSLELGDSALYFCASSVEIGGPETQYFGPGTRLLVL.

J is TRBJ1-2 and V is TRBV11-1; D perhaps matches TRBD1 (6 bases). Germline-derived CDR1 and CDR2 are SGHAT and FQDESV (reference sequence). Trimming removed 1 base at V and 4 bases at J, with 10 bases between. The CDR3 length is 14 residues. This CDR3 reads CASSLEGTLYGYTF. The DNA for the CDR3 is TGTGCCAGCAGCTTAGAAGGGACACTCTATGGCTACACCTTC.

The table lists this clone with a count of one. The rearrangement links TRBV19 to TRBJ2-4, with D possibly TRBD2 on 6 matching bases. Germline V gene data show CDR1 as LNHDA and CDR2 as SQIVND (reference sequence). V was clipped by 4 bases and J by 10 bases, with 11 bases between them. This CDR3 contains 12 residues. The DNA for the CDR3 is TGTGCCAGTAGTAGACACGGGGGAATTCAGTACTTC. It is translated as CASSRHGGIQYF.

V and J are TRBV27 and TRBJ2-1; 7 nucleotides match TRBD1. The V and J ends lost 5 bases and 8 bases, in that order; junction bases with no gene match: 12. CDR1 is MNHEY, CDR2 SMNVEV, per germline (reference sequence). The CDR3 spans 15 residues. The CDR3 nucleotides are TGTGCCAGCAGTCTTGGACAGGCCGGGCACGATGAGCAGTTCTTC. Residues: CASSLGQAGHDEQFF.

CDR3 coding DNA: TGTGCCAGCAGGAGCGGGGGGGGCACAGATACGCAGTATTTT. This sequence encodes CASRSGGGTDTQYF. The gene calls are TRBV5-4 and TRBJ2-3; 10 nucleotides align to TRBD2. The CDR3 totals 14 residues. V lost 5 bases and J lost 1; bases outside the gene matches: 1. The germline V gene encodes CDR1 SGHNT and CDR2 YYREEE (reference sequence). Using reference TRBV5-4 and TRBJ2-3 for the parts outside the CDR3, the full variable domain is ETGVTQSPTHLIKTRGQQVTLRCSSQSGHNTVSWYQQALGQGPQFIFQYYREEENGRGNFPPRFSGLQFPNYSSELNVNALELDDSALYLCASRSGGGTDTQYFGPGTRLTVL.

The chain is built from TRBV19 and TRBJ2-5; TRBD1 might be the D (5 bases). V lost 5 bases and J 5 bases, leaving 15 bases between the germline ends. The CDR3 runs 14 residues. CDR1 LNHDA and CDR2 SQIVND come from the germline V gene (reference sequence). The CDR3 DNA follows: TGTGCCAGTAGTTCCGCAGGGTTGCGGGAGACCCAGTACTTC. Translated, it gives CASSSAGLRETQYF.

The rearrangement links TRBV6-1 to TRBJ2-7; D may be TRBD1 (7 bases). The CDR3 consists of 15 residues. V lost 0 bases and J lost 6, with 15 bases in between. Looked up from germline, CDR1 is MNHNS and CDR2 is SASEGT. The CDR3 DNA reads TGTGCCAGCAGTGAAGCCGCGGGACAGACCTCCGAGCAGTACTTC. Protein product: CASSEAAGQTSEQYF.

The chain couples TRBV18 to TRBJ1-2, with TRBD1 matching over 9 bases. The CDR3 runs 16 residues. V lost 2 bases and J lost 3; bases outside the gene matches: 7. Germline CDR1 KGHSH, CDR2 LQKENI. DNA for the CDR3: TGTGCCAGCTCACCAGATACAGGGGGCCTCTACTATGGCTACACCTTC. Protein product: CASSPDTGGLYYGYTF.